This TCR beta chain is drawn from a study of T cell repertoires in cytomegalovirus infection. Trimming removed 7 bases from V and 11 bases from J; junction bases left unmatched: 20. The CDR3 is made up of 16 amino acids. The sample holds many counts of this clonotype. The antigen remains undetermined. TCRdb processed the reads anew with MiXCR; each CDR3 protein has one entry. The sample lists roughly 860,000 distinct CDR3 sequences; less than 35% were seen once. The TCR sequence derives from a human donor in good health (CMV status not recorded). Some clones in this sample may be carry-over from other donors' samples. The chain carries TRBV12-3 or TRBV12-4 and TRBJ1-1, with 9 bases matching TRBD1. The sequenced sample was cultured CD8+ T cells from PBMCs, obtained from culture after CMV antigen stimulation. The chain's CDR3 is CASTVRGQGQGRGAFF. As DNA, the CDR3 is TGTGCCAGCACCGTCCGGGGACAGGGCCAAGGGCGCGGGGCTTTCTTT.